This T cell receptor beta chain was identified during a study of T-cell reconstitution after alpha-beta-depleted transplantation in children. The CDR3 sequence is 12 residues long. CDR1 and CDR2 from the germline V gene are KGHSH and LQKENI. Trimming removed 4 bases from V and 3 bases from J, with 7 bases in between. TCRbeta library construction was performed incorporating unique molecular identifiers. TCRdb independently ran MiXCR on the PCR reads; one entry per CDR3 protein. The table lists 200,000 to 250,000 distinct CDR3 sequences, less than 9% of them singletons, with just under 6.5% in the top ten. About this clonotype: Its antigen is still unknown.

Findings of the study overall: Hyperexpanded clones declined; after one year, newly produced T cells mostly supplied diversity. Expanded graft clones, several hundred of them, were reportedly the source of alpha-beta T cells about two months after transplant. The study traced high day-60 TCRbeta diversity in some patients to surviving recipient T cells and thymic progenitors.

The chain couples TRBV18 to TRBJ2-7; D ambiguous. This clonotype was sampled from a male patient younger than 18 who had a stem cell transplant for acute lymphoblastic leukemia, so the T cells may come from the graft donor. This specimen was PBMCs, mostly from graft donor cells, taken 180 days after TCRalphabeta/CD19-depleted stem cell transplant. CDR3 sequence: CASSRNIYEQYF. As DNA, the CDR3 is TGTGCCAGCTCACGGAACATCTACGAGCAGTACTTC.